This paragraph reports one T cell receptor beta chain. This clonotype was seen repeatedly, ten times or more. The target of this receptor is not known. Nothing much larger sits one base from this clone, and base qualities are not available. The data are from a study of read filtering for tumor transcriptome and immune sequencing (dated by TCRdb to the early 2020s). Regarding the research as a whole: The cohort had around 18 male and 11 to 15 female patients with a mean age of roughly 70 years, ranging from about 45 to 85. By revised international staging, roughly 8 patients were R-ISS I, some 16 were R-ISS II and 7 were R-ISS III. After DNase treatment, whole-transcriptome libraries were prepared with the TruSeq RNA Access Library Prep Kit. TCR-region mapped reads per sample ranged from about 4.05 to 11 million with IR-seq versus only about 85 to 1,300 with RNA-seq. Using the same bone marrow samples, the study ran both targeted immune repertoire sequencing and bulk whole-transcriptome sequencing and then compared the TCR repertoires from each method. A main aim was a read-filtering strategy for immune repertoire data, specifically whether clonotypes supported by a single read should be removed.

Bone marrow was sampled from every patient at the time of active disease. Bone marrow mononuclear cells were isolated by Ficoll-Hypaque density gradient centrifugation. To remove myeloma plasma cells, the cells were labeled with CD138 magnetic microbeads on a MACS separator, and CD138-negative cells were then collected by negative selection. Purity of the isolated cells was checked by flow cytometry on an Attune NxT using CD138 antibodies. Total RNA was extracted with TRIzol reagent and quantified with a NanoDrop spectrophotometer. Paired RNA-seq and IR-seq were performed on each patient's CD138-negative bone marrow sample. TCR libraries were built from 400 ng RNA with the Immunoverse kit, using molecular barcoded adaptors covering alpha/delta and beta/gamma chains. TCR library preparation used the same RNA that was used for transcriptome sequencing. Sequencing of TCR libraries was carried out on an Illumina HiSeq 4000 with 2 x 150 cycles. For the original study's pipeline: Using MiXCR, which included quality filtering and error correction, TCR reads were aligned to human V, D, J and C references and then assembled into CDR3 clonotypes. The tcR package in R was used to analyze clonotype counts and gene usage diversity. For inspection of raw mapping reads, RNA-seq reads were mapped by STAR aligner version 2.5.3a onto GRCh37 of the human genome. To test the effect of sequencing depth on detected clonotypes, IR-seq fastq files were randomly downsampled using Seqtk 1.3. Using fastp trimming at Q25 and MiXCR clonotype assembly, TCRdb reanalyzed the public sequencing data and kept in-frame beta chains. Rows merge per CDR3 protein into single entries with the most common DNA and genes. The V and J calls here are based on TCRdb, not the publication. The sample data list 130,000 or so distinct CDR3 sequences, and roughly 13% of these were observed just once. The ten largest clonotypes hold 7.5% to 10% of the sample.

The research as a whole found: When single-read clonotypes were removed, the proportions of shared clonotypes in IR-seq and RNA-seq correlated more strongly. Compared with RNA-seq, IR-seq captured clonotypes at much higher depth and more reliably, and a smaller IR-seq throughput was enough to identify most shared clonotypes. The sorted CD138-negative fraction was a mixed bone marrow immune population, not purified T cells. In IR-seq, roughly four fifths of clonotypes but about 3.5% of total reads were represented by single-read clonotypes, whereas in RNA-seq, approximately 70% of clonotypes and approximately 44% of reads were represented by single-read clonotypes.

The receptor's source is a donor aged 40 or over with multiple myeloma. Sequencing was carried out using a population of CD138-negative cells sorted from bone marrow. The cell subset or site label here, explained by the study, means: bone marrow mononuclear cells depleted of CD138+ plasma/myeloma cells by negative magnetic selection.

CDR3 loop: CSALTSGRGIEQFF. The base sequence is TGCAGTGCACTGACTAGCGGGAGGGGTATTGAGCAGTTCTTC. The chain is assembled from TRBV20-1 and TRBJ2-1; TRBD2 lines up with 14 middle nucleotides. Unmatched junction bases come to 7, with V trimmed by 6 bases and J by 9 bases. There are 14 amino acids in the CDR3, from cysteine to phenylalanine inclusive. Only the CDR3 portion is preserved as DNA: 42 bases, with reading frame beginning at the first base. Via the germline V gene (reference sequence), CDR1 is DFQATT and CDR2 SNEGSKA.